A single sample gave rise to the 6 T cell receptor beta chains below, sequenced in a study of sequential checkpoint blockade in melanoma. Profiled with immunoSEQ multiplex PCR; TCRdb holds only in-frame clones, not every one. The profile shows fewer than 20,000 clones, around two thirds of them singletons. Noted treatment: randomized to nivolumab then ipilimumab (arm A) or the reverse (arm B). The material was CD8+ T cells sorted from blood (inferred from file names), obtained from a patient given nivolumab and ipilimumab in sequence. The receptors originated from a human donor with melanoma.

The rearrangement links TRBV7-9 to TRBJ2-5, with 11 bases that match TRBD1. From germline, CDR1 is SEHNR and CDR2 FQNEAQ (reference sequence). The CDR3 spans 16 residues. V gave up 5 bases and J gave up 5 bases; unmatched junction bases: 10. This chain's CDR3 is CASSTGGTGGFETQYF. DNA for the CDR3: TGTGCCAGCAGCACCGGGGGGACAGGGGGTTTCGAGACCCAGTACTTC.

This clone is termed medium-sized (0.01 to 0.1%). The gene calls are TRBV6-4 and TRBJ2-3; TRBD1 agrees at 10 bases. The V gene's germline CDR1 is MRHNA and CDR2 SNTAGT. The CDR3 covers 14 residues. With 4 bases clipped from V and 2 bases from J, the junction kept 0 bases outside the gene matches. CDR3 amino acids: CASSGQGATDTQYF. The DNA of the CDR3 is TGTGCCAGCAGTGGACAGGGGGCCACAGATACGCAGTATTTT.

This chain uses TRBV9 with TRBJ1-6; 7 positions agree with TRBD1. V was pared by 4 bases and J by 8 bases, with 12 bases of the junction left unmatched. CDR1 and CDR2 (germline): SGDLS, YYNGEE. The CDR3 totals 16 residues. CDR3 region: CASSTSDRVRHSPLHF. CDR3 sequence (DNA): TGTGCCAGCAGCACCTCAGACAGGGTTCGGCATTCACCCCTCCACTTT.

The gene calls are TRBV2 and TRBJ2-7, with D tentatively TRBD2 (6 bases). This CDR3 comprises 15 residues. Per germline, CDR1 SNHLY and CDR2 FYNNEI. Trimming removed 5 bases at V and 0 bases at J, with 14 bases between. CDR3 in amino acids: CASSLASASSYEQYV. The DNA for the CDR3 is TGTGCCAGCAGTCTAGCGTCCGCAAGCTCCTACGAGCAGTACGTC.

This rearrangement joins TRBV5-1 to TRBJ2-7; D remains ambiguous. Germline CDR1 SGHRS, CDR2 YFSETQ. The CDR3 contains 15 residues. The germline V and J ends were trimmed by 7 bases and 5 bases, with 22 bases remaining between them. CDR3 residues: CASSYLNADHDEQYF. The CDR3 DNA is TGCGCCAGCTCCTACCTGAATGCCGATCACGACGAGCAGTACTTC.

The V and J genes are TRBV15 and TRBJ2-7; maybe TRBD2 (5 bases). Looked up from germline, CDR1 is LNHNV and CDR2 is YYDKDF (reference sequence). V lost 1 base and J 7 bases, leaving 11 bases between the germline ends. This CDR3 comprises 13 residues. The chain's CDR3 is CATSRVKGEEQYV. The CDR3 bases are TGTGCCACCAGCAGAGTCAAGGGAGAAGAGCAGTACGTC.